The next 4 T cell receptor beta chains were all read from a single sample in a study of long-term antiretroviral therapy in people with HIV. immunoSEQ v3.0 was run at survey level. Sequencing was performed with immunoSEQ multiplex PCR; in TCRdb, only in-frame clones are kept and a portion is missing. Here the sample spans roughly 24,000 clones, 70% to 90% being singletons. Source: unsorted PBMCs, taken 1.8 years before starting antiretroviral therapy. These receptors were obtained from a woman under 40 with HIV.

The chain couples TRBV7-3 to TRBJ1-1; 7 nucleotides match TRBD1. Germline trimming cut 5 bases from V and 3 bases from J; bases unmatched to any gene: 12. This CDR3 contains 16 residues. CDR1 is SGHTA and CDR2 is FQGTGA in the germline V gene. DNA of the CDR3: TGTGCCAGCAGCGCTACAGGGGACCCTAGGGACACTGAAGCTTTCTTT. Its translation is CASSATGDPRDTEAFF.

The chain has TRBV6-7 and TRBJ2-7, with TRBD2 identical over 9 bases. TRBV6-7 carries the ORF label, with uncertain function. V lost 2 bases and J lost 6; bases outside the gene matches: 17. CDR3 length equals 18 residues. CDR3 loop: CASSYPGTGTSRPGEQYF. CDR3 DNA: TGTGCCAGCAGTTACCCTGGTACCGGGACTAGCCGGCCTGGCGAGCAGTACTTC.

The chain has TRBV5-1 and TRBJ2-2; D call uncertain. Trimming shortened V by 2 bases and J by 2 bases, and 16 bases separated the two germline ends. Looked up from germline, CDR1 is SGHRS and CDR2 is YFSETQ. CDR3 length equals 17 residues. The CDR3 protein is CASSFSGPSRNTGELFF. CDR3 DNA sequence: TGCGCCAGCAGCTTCTCCGGGCCCTCCAGAAACACCGGGGAGCTGTTTTTT.

The CDR3 coding sequence is TGTGCCAGCAGCCGGACTAGCGGGGGGATTAATGAGCAGTTCTTC. This sequence encodes CASSRTSGGINEQFF. The genes are TRBV11-3 and TRBJ2-1; TRBD2 aligns across 14 bases. The germline CDR1 and CDR2 sequences are SGHNT and YENEEA. The ends lost 5 bases at V and 7 bases at J; junction bases unmatched: 4. This CDR3 region has 15 residues.